Following are 13 T cell receptor beta chains from one sample sequenced in a study of human T cells and chemical hapten exposure. Regarding time point: patch test 2, 6 weeks after DPC sensitization. Indicated treatment: therapeutic diphenylcyclopropenone sensitization with weekly scalp DPC. TCRdb independently ran MiXCR on the RACE reads; one entry per CDR3 protein. The top ten clones hold over 2% of a sample with 84,000 or so distinct CDR3 sequences, roughly 10% of them seen once. The sample consisted of whole blood, taken in connection with sensitization to the hapten diphenylcyclopropenone (DPC). These receptors all come from a woman between 25 and 40 years old with alopecia areata. Some clones in this sample may be carry-over from other donors' samples.

This clonotype showed up just a few times. The gene calls are TRBV6-2 or TRBV6-3 and TRBJ2-2; D unresolved. This CDR3 is 13 amino acids long. Germline lookup yields CDR1 MNHEY and CDR2 SVGEGT. The V end lost 2 bases, the J end lost 5 bases, and 6 bases lay between the germline ends. CDR3 nucleotide sequence: TGTGCCAGCAGTTACCTGATGACCGGGGAGCTGTTTTTT. Its translation is CASSYLMTGELFF.

This clonotype has ten or more counts. This chain joins TRBV2 and TRBJ2-1, with D possibly being TRBD2 (6 bases). Germline CDR1 reads SNHLY; CDR2 reads FYNNEI. The CDR3 is 15 residues long. The V end was cut by 2 bases, the J end by 9 bases, with 17 bases between. CDR3 sequence: CASSERRLARGEQFF. The CDR3 coding sequence is TGTGCCAGCAGTGAACGTCGCCTAGCGAGGGGTGAGCAGTTCTTC.

At least ten counts were recorded for this clonotype. V and J are TRBV27 and TRBJ2-4, with 7 positions matching TRBD1. The junction had 10 bases not matched to a gene; V was cut back by 6 bases and J by 8 bases. The CDR3 runs 14 residues. The V gene's germline CDR1 is MNHEY and CDR2 SMNVEV (reference sequence). DNA of the CDR3: TGTGCCAGCAGCAAAGACAGGGCGGACTACATTCAGTACTTC. Its translation is CASSKDRADYIQYF.

This clonotype was detected many times. The chain joins TRBV5-1 to TRBJ2-1, with 7 positions matching TRBD1. The V gene's germline CDR1 is SGHRS and CDR2 YFSETQ. The length of the CDR3 is 14 residues. V dropped 4 bases and J dropped 4; count of bases not matched to a gene: 5. The CDR3, as DNA: TGCGCCAGCAGCGAGGGACAGTTTTACAATGAGCAGTTCTTC. Translation: CASSEGQFYNEQFF.

The chain links TRBV6-2 or TRBV6-3 to TRBJ1-2; 9 nucleotides line up with TRBD1. Per the germline V gene, CDR1 is MNHEY and CDR2 is SVGEGT. This CDR3 region has 13 residues. Trimming removed 5 bases from V and 8 bases from J; junction bases left unmatched: 6. CDR3 bases: TGTGCCAGCAGTACCGGGACAGGGATCGGCTACACCTTC. Amino acid sequence: CASSTGTGIGYTF.

This clonotype occurred a few times. The gene calls are TRBV28 and TRBJ2-2; TRBD1 is a possible D gene (5 bases). V gave up 9 bases and J gave up 6 bases, with 11 bases separating them. CDR3 length equals 12 residues. The germline CDR1 and CDR2 sequences are MDHEN and SYDVKM. DNA of the CDR3: TGTGCCAGTTCAGTAGGGGCCGGGGAGCTGTTTTTT. Amino acids: CASSVGAGELFF. The full variable domain, rest sourced from reference TRBV28 and TRBJ2-2, is DVKVTQSSRYLVKRTGEKVFLECVQDMDHENMFWYRQDPGLGLRLIYFSYDVKMKEKGDIPEGYSVSREKKERFSLILESASTNQTSMYLCASSVGAGELFFGEGSRLTVL.

This clonotype has a count of ten or more. This chain links TRBV9 with TRBJ2-7; the D is unclear. V lost 0 bases to trimming and J lost 6 bases, with 10 bases between them. Germline CDR1 SGDLS, CDR2 YYNGEE. CDR3 length: 13 amino acids. For the CDR3, the DNA is TGTGCCAGCAGCGTAGCCCCCTTGGGCGAGCAGTACTTC. This codes for CASSVAPLGEQYF.

This rearrangement joins TRBV4-2 to TRBJ2-3; the match to TRBD2 covers 15 bases. J was trimmed by 2 bases and V by 4 bases; bases with no gene match: 13. The CDR3 spans 20 residues. Germline values: CDR1 LGHNA, CDR2 YNFKEQ. CDR3 in amino acids: CASSPLRTSGGAGITDTQYF. The CDR3 nucleotides read TGTGCCAGCAGCCCCCTAAGGACTAGCGGGGGGGCCGGGATCACAGATACGCAGTATTTT.

This clonotype was counted at least ten times. The chain carries TRBV6-6 and TRBJ1-6; 9 nucleotides match TRBD1. The CDR3 covers 14 residues. Trimming removed 6 bases from V and 10 bases from J; junction bases left unmatched: 7. Germline CDR1 reads MNHNY; CDR2 reads SVGAGI (reference sequence). In nucleotides, the CDR3 is TGTGCCAGCAGCCTGGACAGGGGACCCTCACCCCTCCACTTT. This encodes CASSLDRGPSPLHF.

This clonotype appeared a few times. V is TRBV5-1 and J is TRBJ2-6; 7 bases align to TRBD1. The V gene's germline CDR1 is SGHRS and CDR2 YFSETQ. V dropped 3 bases and J dropped 1; count of bases not matched to a gene: 13. The CDR3 runs 19 residues. In DNA, the CDR3 is TGCGCCAGCAGCTCCCCTTTGGGGGACAGTAAGTCTGGGGCCAACGTCCTGACTTTC. Its translation is CASSSPLGDSKSGANVLTF.

The chain links TRBV20-1 to TRBJ2-2; D is unresolved. The CDR3 totals 11 residues. V dropped 1 base and J dropped 10 bases, with 7 bases sitting between them. Germline lookup yields CDR1 DFQATT and CDR2 SNEGSKA (reference sequence). The CDR3 spells CSARAGSELFF. In DNA form, the CDR3 reads TGCAGTGCTAGAGCCGGGTCGGAGCTGTTTTTT.

This clonotype has a count of ten or more. This sequence joins TRBV27 and TRBJ2-1; D is undetermined. The CDR3 spans 14 residues. V lost 5 bases and J 2 bases, leaving 10 bases between the germline ends. The germline gives CDR1 MNHEY, CDR2 SMNVEV (reference sequence). CDR3 in amino acids: CASSTRRPYNEQFF. For the CDR3, the DNA is TGTGCCAGCAGTACCCGAAGACCCTACAATGAGCAGTTCTTC.

This clonotype was recorded at least ten times. The DNA for the CDR3 is TGTGCCAGCAGCTCCACGGACAGGGGGCGTTTTGGCTACACCTTC. As protein: CASSSTDRGRFGYTF. The chain joins TRBV7-9 to TRBJ1-2, with TRBD1 matching over 11 bases. Germline CDR1 SEHNR, CDR2 FQNEAQ (reference sequence). Unmatched junction bases numbered 8, after V lost 4 bases and J lost 7 bases. The CDR3 has 15 amino acids.